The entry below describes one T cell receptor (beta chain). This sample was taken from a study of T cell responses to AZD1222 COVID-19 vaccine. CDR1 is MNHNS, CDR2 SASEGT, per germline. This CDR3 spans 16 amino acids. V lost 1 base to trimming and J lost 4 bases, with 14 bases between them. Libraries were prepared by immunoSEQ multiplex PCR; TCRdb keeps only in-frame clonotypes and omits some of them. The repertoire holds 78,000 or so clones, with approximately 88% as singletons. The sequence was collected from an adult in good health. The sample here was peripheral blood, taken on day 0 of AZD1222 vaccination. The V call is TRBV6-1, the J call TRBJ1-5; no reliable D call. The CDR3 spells CASSEGRHGGNQPQHF. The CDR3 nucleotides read TGTGCCAGCAGTGAAGGGCGACACGGTGGGAATCAGCCCCAGCATTTT.